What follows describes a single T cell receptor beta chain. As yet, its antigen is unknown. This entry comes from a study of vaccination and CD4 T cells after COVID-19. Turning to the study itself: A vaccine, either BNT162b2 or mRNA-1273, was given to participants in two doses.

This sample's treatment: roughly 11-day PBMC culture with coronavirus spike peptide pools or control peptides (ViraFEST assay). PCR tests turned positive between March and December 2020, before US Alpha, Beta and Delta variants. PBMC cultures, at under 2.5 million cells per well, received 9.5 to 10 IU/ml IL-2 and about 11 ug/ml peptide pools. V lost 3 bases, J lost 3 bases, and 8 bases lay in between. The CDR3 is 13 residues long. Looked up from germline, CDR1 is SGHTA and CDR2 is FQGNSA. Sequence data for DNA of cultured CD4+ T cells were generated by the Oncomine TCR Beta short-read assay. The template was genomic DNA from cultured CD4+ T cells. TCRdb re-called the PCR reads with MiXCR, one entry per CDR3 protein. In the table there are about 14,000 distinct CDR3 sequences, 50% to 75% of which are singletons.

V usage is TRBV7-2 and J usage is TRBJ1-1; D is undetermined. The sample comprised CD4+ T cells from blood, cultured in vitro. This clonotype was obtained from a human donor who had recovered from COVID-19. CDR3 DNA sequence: TGTGCCAGCAGCTTCCAAAGGGACACTGAAGCTTTCTTT. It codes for CASSFQRDTEAFF.